The 15 T cell receptor beta chains given below trace back to one sample, sequenced in a study of blood T cell repertoires in COVID-19. Profiling relied on immunoSEQ multiplex PCR, and the TCRdb table lists in-frame clones only, not all of them. The sample carries approximately 320,000 clones, about nine tenths recorded once. Sequencing was performed on PBMCs or T cells enriched from blood (not recorded which). These receptor sequences come from a man aged 60 to 75 who had recovered from COVID-19.

This chain links TRBV6-5 with TRBJ1-4; weak D call: TRBD1 (6 bases). Per the germline V gene, CDR1 is MNHEY and CDR2 is SVGAGI. The V gene lost 6 bases and the J gene lost 0 bases, with 11 bases spanning the gap. This CDR3 is 15 amino acids long. CDR3 protein: CASRSRGATNEKLFF. The CDR3 DNA sequence: TGTGCCAGCAGGTCCAGGGGTGCAACTAATGAAAAACTGTTTTTT.

V gene TRBV2 combines with J gene TRBJ1-3; no clear D gene. The V gene lost 2 bases and the J gene lost 3 bases, with 20 bases spanning the gap. The CDR3 extends over 18 amino acids. Germline V CDR1 and CDR2: SNHLY, FYNNEI. The CDR3 bases are TGTGCCAGCAGTGAATCCTGGGCCATAACTGGGTATGGAAACACCATATATTTT. Translation gives CASSESWAITGYGNTIYF.

V and J are TRBV10-1 and TRBJ1-5; TRBD1 is a possible D gene (5 bases). CDR3 length: 14 amino acids. CDR1 and CDR2 (germline): WNHNN, SYGVQD (reference sequence). Trimming pared 4 bases from V and 1 base from J, leaving 8 bases between. Here the CDR3 reads CASSAGGSNQPQHF. The CDR3, as DNA: TGCGCCAGCAGTGCCGGGGGAAGCAATCAGCCCCAGCATTTT.

This chain joins TRBV30 and TRBJ2-5; 8 positions agree with TRBD2. The junction had 11 bases not matched to a gene; V was cut back by 5 bases and J by 0 bases. The length of the CDR3 is 16 residues. CDR1 and CDR2 (germline): GTSNPN, SVGIG (reference sequence). The CDR3 loop is CAWEKSGRDYQETQYF. In nucleotides, the CDR3 is TGTGCCTGGGAAAAAAGCGGGAGAGATTACCAAGAGACCCAGTACTTC.

The chain's CDR3 is CASGWTGGTYEQYF. The CDR3 region has the DNA TGTGCCAGCGGATGGACAGGGGGAACCTACGAGCAGTACTTC. The V and J genes are TRBV2 and TRBJ2-7, with TRBD1 matching 10 bases. This CDR3 is built from 14 residues. CDR1 is SNHLY and CDR2 is FYNNEI in the germline V gene. V was clipped by 8 bases and J by 2 bases; unmatched bases: 6.

V gene TRBV5-5 combines with J gene TRBJ2-7; D gene ambiguous. Deletions cut 0 bases from V and 0 bases from J, with 16 bases between. Germline V lookup: CDR1 SGHKS, CDR2 YYEKEE (reference sequence). The CDR3 sequence is 17 residues long. The CDR3 here is CASSLEQVVIFSYEQYF. DNA for the CDR3: TGTGCCAGCAGCTTGGAGCAGGTTGTTATCTTCTCCTACGAGCAGTACTTC.

The gene calls are TRBV20-1 and TRBJ2-5; 13 positions match TRBD2. The CDR3 covers 16 residues. Germline CDR1 and CDR2: DFQATT and SNEGSKA (reference sequence). Germline trimming cut 3 bases from V and 0 bases from J; bases unmatched to any gene: 4. CDR3 region: CSASTSGRGNQETQYF. In DNA form, the CDR3 reads TGCAGTGCTAGTACTAGCGGGAGGGGGAACCAAGAGACCCAGTACTTC.

The rearrangement joins TRBV28 to TRBJ2-2; tentatively, D is TRBD1 (6 bases). The length of the CDR3 is 15 residues. The germline V and J ends were trimmed by 1 base and 4 bases, with 10 bases remaining between them. Germline V gene sequence: CDR1 MDHEN, CDR2 SYDVKM. CDR3 sequence reads: CASSLSGQFTGELFF. The CDR3, as DNA: TGTGCCAGCAGTTTATCGGGACAATTCACCGGGGAGCTGTTTTTT.

This chain uses TRBV7-8 with TRBJ1-5; 7 positions agree with TRBD1. The V gene end was trimmed by 1 base and the J gene end by 6 bases; junction bases not matched to a gene: 9. Looked up from germline, CDR1 is SGHVS and CDR2 is FQNEAQ. The CDR3 runs to 16 residues. CDR3 DNA sequence: TGTGCCAGCAGCTTAGAGGGGTACAGGGGTGGTCAGCCCCAGCATTTT. It specifies CASSLEGYRGGQPQHF.

V is TRBV29-1 and J is TRBJ1-2, with 7 bases fitting TRBD1. The CDR3 loop spans 12 amino acids. After removal of 4 bases from V and 5 bases from J, the junction contained 4 bases not matched to a gene. Germline V gene sequence: CDR1 SQVTM, CDR2 ANQGSEA. CDR3 sequence (DNA): TGCAGCGTTGGAGGGGACAGTTATGGCTACACCTTC. Its translation is CSVGGDSYGYTF.

This sequence joins TRBV28 and TRBJ1-6; D is uncertain. Trimming left V 6 bases short and J 10 bases short, with 13 bases between. The CDR3 runs 13 residues. Germline CDR1 MDHEN, CDR2 SYDVKM. The CDR3 protein is CASRLSGKSPLHF. The DNA for the CDR3 is TGTGCCAGCAGGCTCTCCGGGAAATCACCCCTCCACTTT.

The chain is built from TRBV4-2 and TRBJ1-6, with 7 bases fitting TRBD1. The germline gives CDR1 LGHNA, CDR2 YNFKEQ. With 3 bases clipped from V and 10 bases from J, the junction kept 6 bases outside the gene matches. The CDR3 loop spans 14 amino acids. Here the CDR3 DNA reads TGTGCCAGCAGCCAGGGGACAGCTAGGTCACCCCTCCACTTT. Encoded protein: CASSQGTARSPLHF.

The V and J genes are TRBV3-1 (or the pseudogene TRBV3-2) and TRBJ1-1; D gene ambiguous. CDR1 and CDR2 from the germline V gene are LGHDT and YNNKEL (reference sequence). Deletions cut 4 bases from V and 0 bases from J, with 12 bases between. This CDR3 region has 15 residues. The CDR3 loop reads CASSPPGRVNTEAFF. CDR3 in DNA: TGTGCCAGCAGCCCGCCAGGCAGAGTGAACACTGAAGCTTTCTTT.

The chain joins TRBV29-1 to TRBJ2-7; tentatively, D is TRBD1 (8 bases). Germline CDR1 reads SQVTM; CDR2 reads ANQGSEA. This CDR3 comprises 13 residues. With 2 bases removed from V and 2 bases from J, the gap between germline ends came to 10 bases. CDR3 residues: CSVETGGAYEQYF. CDR3 nucleotide sequence: TGCAGCGTTGAAACAGGGGGGGCCTACGAGCAGTACTTC.

The chain carries TRBV6-1 and TRBJ2-3; weak D call: TRBD2 (5 bases). Trimming took off 3 bases at V and 3 bases at J, with 13 bases between the two ends. The CDR3 runs to 15 residues. CDR1 and CDR2 from the germline V gene are MNHNS and SASEGT. The chain's CDR3 is CASSEWESGTDTQYF. CDR3 DNA sequence: TGTGCCAGCAGTGAGTGGGAATCGGGGACAGATACGCAGTATTTT.